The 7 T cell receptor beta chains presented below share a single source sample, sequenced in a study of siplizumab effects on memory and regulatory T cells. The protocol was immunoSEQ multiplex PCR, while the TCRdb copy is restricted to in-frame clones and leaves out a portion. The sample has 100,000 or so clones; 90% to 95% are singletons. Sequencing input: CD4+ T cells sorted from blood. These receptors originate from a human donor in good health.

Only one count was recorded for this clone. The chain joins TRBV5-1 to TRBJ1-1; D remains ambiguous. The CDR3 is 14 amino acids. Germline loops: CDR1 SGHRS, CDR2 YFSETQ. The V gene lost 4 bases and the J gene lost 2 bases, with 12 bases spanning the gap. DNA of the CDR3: TGCGCCAGCAGCGCGACTTGGGAAAACACTGAAGCTTTCTTT. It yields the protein CASSATWENTEAFF.

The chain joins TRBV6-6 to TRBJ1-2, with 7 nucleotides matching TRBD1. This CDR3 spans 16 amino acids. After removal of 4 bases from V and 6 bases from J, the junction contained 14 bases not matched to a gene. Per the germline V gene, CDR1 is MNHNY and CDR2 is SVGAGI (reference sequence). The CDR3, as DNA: TGTGCCAGCAGTTCCCACCACAGGGGCCCATGGGATGGCTACACCTTC. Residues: CASSSHHRGPWDGYTF.

The CDR3 DNA sequence: TGTGCCAGCAGCTTGTACAGGGCAATCTACGAGCAGTACTTC. Translating it yields CASSLYRAIYEQYF. This chain joins TRBV5-6 and TRBJ2-7; D possibly corresponds to TRBD1 (6 bases). This CDR3 region has 14 residues. Germline V lookup: CDR1 SGHDT, CDR2 YYEEEE. The ends were cut back, 1 base at V and 3 bases at J, with 11 bases in the middle.

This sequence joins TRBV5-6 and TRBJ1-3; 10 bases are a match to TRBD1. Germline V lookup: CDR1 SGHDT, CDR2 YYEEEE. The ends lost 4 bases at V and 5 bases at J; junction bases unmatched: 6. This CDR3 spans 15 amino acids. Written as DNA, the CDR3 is TGTGCCAGCAGCGTGGGACAGGGGTTACGAAACACCATATATTTT. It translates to CASSVGQGLRNTIYF.

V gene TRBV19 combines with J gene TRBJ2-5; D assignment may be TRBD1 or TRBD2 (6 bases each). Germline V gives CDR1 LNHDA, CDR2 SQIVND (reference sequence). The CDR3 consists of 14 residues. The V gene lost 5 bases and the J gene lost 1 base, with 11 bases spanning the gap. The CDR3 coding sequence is TGTGCCAGTAGTGACCGGGGGCCCCAAGAGACCCAGTACTTC. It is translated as CASSDRGPQETQYF.

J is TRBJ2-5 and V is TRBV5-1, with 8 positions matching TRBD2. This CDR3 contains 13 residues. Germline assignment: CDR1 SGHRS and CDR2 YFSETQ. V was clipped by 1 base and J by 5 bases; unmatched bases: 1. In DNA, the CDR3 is TGCGCCAGCAGCTTGACTAGCGGTGAGACCCAGTACTTC. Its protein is CASSLTSGETQYF.

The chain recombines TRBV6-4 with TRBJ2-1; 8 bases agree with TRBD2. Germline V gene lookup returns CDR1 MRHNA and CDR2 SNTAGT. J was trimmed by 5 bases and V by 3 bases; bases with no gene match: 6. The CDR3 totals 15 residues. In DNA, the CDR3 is TGTGCCAGCAGTGATATCGGGACTAGTAACAATGAGCAGTTCTTC. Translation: CASSDIGTSNNEQFF.